The 15 T cell receptor beta chains reported below all come from one sample, sequenced in a study of blood T cell repertoires in COVID-19. Measured with immunoSEQ multiplex PCR; TCRdb has only the in-frame clones, and not every one. The table has 100,000 to 120,000 clones, just over 75% seen once. Specimen: peripheral blood. These TCRs come from a woman aged 80 or over with acute or convalescent COVID-19.

The chain has TRBV4-1 and TRBJ2-3; 9 bases are a match to TRBD2. V shed 0 bases and J 2 bases; nucleotides not matched to a gene: 12. This CDR3 contains 19 residues. Germline V gene lookup returns CDR1 MGHRA and CDR2 YSYEKL. This CDR3 reads CASSQDPPPAGGNTDTQYF. CDR3 in DNA: TGCGCCAGCAGCCAAGATCCGCCCCCAGCGGGGGGAAACACAGATACGCAGTATTTT.

The CDR3 DNA reads TGTGCCAGTAGTCAGGGGGCCCACACCGGGGAGCTGTTTTTT. Translating gives CASSQGAHTGELFF. This chain links TRBV19 with TRBJ2-2; 8 bases align to TRBD1. V was pared by 5 bases and J by 3 bases, with 2 bases of the junction left unmatched. Germline CDR1 and CDR2: LNHDA and SQIVND (reference sequence). This CDR3 has 14 amino acids.

The rearrangement uses TRBV9 and TRBJ2-7; D is undetermined. V was clipped by 0 bases and J by 1 base, with 8 bases between them. From germline, CDR1 is SGDLS and CDR2 YYNGEE. The CDR3 is 14 amino acids. CDR3 loop: CASSVGGISYEQYF. In DNA form, the CDR3 reads TGTGCCAGCAGCGTAGGAGGTATTTCCTACGAGCAGTACTTC.

The chain recombines TRBV2 with TRBJ1-1; 8 bases line up with TRBD1. The V segment lost 6 bases and the J segment 10 bases; nucleotides outside the gene matches: 10. The CDR3 has 13 residues. Germline CDR1 SNHLY, CDR2 FYNNEI. The CDR3 region has the DNA TGTGCCAGCAGAGAGGACAGGGCGGGACGAGCTTTCTTT. Amino acids: CASREDRAGRAFF.

The rearrangement joins TRBV6-5 to TRBJ1-1, with D hard to call. V was pared by 4 bases and J by 6 bases, with 18 bases between. CDR1 and CDR2 (germline): MNHEY, SVGAGI. The CDR3 consists of 15 residues. The CDR3 spells CASSFIGHSGAEAFF. In DNA form, the CDR3 reads TGTGCCAGCAGTTTTATCGGGCACAGCGGCGCTGAAGCTTTCTTT.

This clone has a handful of counts. V usage is TRBV12-5 and J usage is TRBJ1-1, with 7 bases matching TRBD1. From germline, CDR1 is LGHNT and CDR2 FRNRAP. The CDR3 totals 16 residues. V lost 1 base and J lost 5; bases outside the gene matches: 10. CDR3 sequence: CASGLDKGQVRTEAFF. In nucleotides, the CDR3 is TGTGCTAGTGGTTTGGATAAAGGACAGGTGAGGACTGAAGCTTTCTTT.

V and J are TRBV2 and TRBJ1-2; D uncertain. The germline V gene has CDR1 SNHLY and CDR2 FYNNEI. Trimming shortened V by 7 bases and J by 4 bases, and 7 bases separated the two germline ends. The length of the CDR3 is 11 residues. CDR3 amino acids: CASKNFYGYTF. CDR3 sequence (DNA): TGTGCCAGCAAGAACTTCTATGGCTACACCTTC.

The chain has TRBV13 and TRBJ2-7; 7 bases line up with TRBD2. Trimming removed 7 bases from V and 5 bases from J; junction bases left unmatched: 11. CDR3 length equals 14 residues. Per germline, CDR1 PRHDT and CDR2 FYEKMQ (reference sequence). CDR3 in amino acids: CASTLRVGGNEQYF. CDR3 coding DNA: TGTGCCAGCACCCTAAGGGTGGGAGGGAACGAGCAGTACTTC.

The CDR3 loop is CASTREGSGIYEQYF. As DNA, the CDR3 is TGTGCCAGCACCCGGGAGGGGTCAGGGATCTACGAGCAGTACTTC. V usage is TRBV5-4 and J usage is TRBJ2-7; 8 nucleotides line up with TRBD2. V dropped 6 bases and J dropped 3; count of bases not matched to a gene: 11. Germline loops: CDR1 SGHNT, CDR2 YYREEE (reference sequence). The CDR3 consists of 15 residues.

The chain has TRBV4-1 and TRBJ1-5, with a weak D call TRBD1 (6 bases). This CDR3 comprises 16 residues. V dropped 3 bases and J dropped 2 bases, with 14 bases sitting between them. Germline V CDR1 and CDR2: MGHRA, YSYEKL. This CDR3 reads CASSQTQGFGNQPQHF. Written as DNA, the CDR3 is TGCGCCAGCAGCCAGACGCAGGGGTTTGGCAATCAGCCCCAGCATTTT.

The chain uses TRBV11-1 and TRBJ2-3; D is perhaps TRBD2 (6 bases). The CDR3 consists of 16 residues. The germline CDR1 and CDR2 sequences are SGHAT and FQDESV (reference sequence). The V gene lost 0 bases and the J gene lost 2 bases, with 12 bases spanning the gap. CDR3 DNA sequence: TGTGCCAGCAGCTTAGCGCGGGACCCTTACACAGATACGCAGTATTTT. Residues: CASSLARDPYTDTQYF. Full variable domain (rest looked up from reference TRBV11-1 and TRBJ2-3): EAEVAQSPRYKITEKSQAVAFWCDPISGHATLYWYRQILGQGPELLVQFQDESVVDDSQLPKDRFSAERLKGVDSTLKIQPAELGDSAMYLCASSLARDPYTDTQYFGPGTRLTVL.

The chain carries TRBV6-2 or TRBV6-3 and TRBJ1-1; tentative D call: TRBD1 (5 bases). The CDR3 loop spans 20 amino acids. Germline-derived CDR1 and CDR2 are MNHEY and SVGEGT. The ends were cut back, 0 bases at V and 1 base at J, with 24 bases in the middle. The CDR3 coding sequence is TGTGCCAGCAGTTACTCCTACTCCCTCTTCAGCGTTCAGGGGAACACTGAAGCTTTCTTT. Translated, it gives CASSYSYSLFSVQGNTEAFF.

This rearrangement joins TRBV3-1 (or the pseudogene TRBV3-2) to TRBJ1-4; 9 bases match TRBD1. From germline, CDR1 is LGHDT and CDR2 YNNKEL (reference sequence). This CDR3 spans 14 amino acids. J was trimmed by 8 bases and V by 3 bases; bases with no gene match: 4. The CDR3 DNA reads TGTGCCAGCAGCCATGGGACAGGGAACGAAAAACTGTTTTTT. Translating it yields CASSHGTGNEKLFF.

V is TRBV4-3 and J is TRBJ1-3; 7 nucleotides align to TRBD1. CDR3 length equals 15 residues. Trimming cost V 5 bases and J 0 bases; bases outside gene matches: 4. Germline values: CDR1 LGHNA, CDR2 YSLEER. As DNA, the CDR3 is TGCGCCAGCAGCGAAGGGACAGCCTCTGGAAACACCATATATTTT. Translation: CASSEGTASGNTIYF.

This chain uses TRBV2 with TRBJ1-1; D possibly corresponds to TRBD1 (6 bases). The CDR3 runs 13 residues. The V end lost 6 bases, the J end lost 1 base, and 9 bases lay between the germline ends. Looked up from germline, CDR1 is SNHLY and CDR2 is FYNNEI. CDR3 region: CASRSQGNTEAFF. The CDR3 nucleotides are TGTGCCAGCAGATCACAGGGGAACACTGAAGCTTTCTTT.